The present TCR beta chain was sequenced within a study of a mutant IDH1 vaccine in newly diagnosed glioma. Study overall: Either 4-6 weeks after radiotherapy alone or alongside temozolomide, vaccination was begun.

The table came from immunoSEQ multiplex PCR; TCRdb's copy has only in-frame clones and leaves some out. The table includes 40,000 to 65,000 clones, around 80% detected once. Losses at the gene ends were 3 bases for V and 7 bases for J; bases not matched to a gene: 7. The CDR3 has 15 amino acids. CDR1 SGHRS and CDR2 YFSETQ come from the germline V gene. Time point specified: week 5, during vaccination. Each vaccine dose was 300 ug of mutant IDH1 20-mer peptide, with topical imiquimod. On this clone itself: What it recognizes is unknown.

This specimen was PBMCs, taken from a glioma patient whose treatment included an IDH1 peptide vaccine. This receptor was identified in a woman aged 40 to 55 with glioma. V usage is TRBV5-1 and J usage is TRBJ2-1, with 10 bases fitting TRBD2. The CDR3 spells CASSYTSGALNEQFF. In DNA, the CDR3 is TGCGCCAGCAGCTATACTAGCGGGGCCTTAAATGAGCAGTTCTTC.